The present T cell receptor (beta chain) was sequenced within a study of T-cell memory formation after mild COVID-19. Study as a whole: For the most part, TCR clusters were specific to one donor. Study-wide points: From day 15 to 85, contracting clones were balanced between CD4 and CD8, whereas later expanders leaned toward CD4+. Cross-reactive memory appears to have joined, as suggested by some responding clones showing up in pre-infection memory.

The CDR3 has 15 amino acids. Trimming removed 3 bases from V and 3 bases from J, with 18 bases in between. Germline lookup yields CDR1 SQVTM and CDR2 ANQGSEA. Constant-segment primers and 5'RACE yielded cDNA libraries for TCR alpha and TCR beta, each carrying sample barcodes and UMIs. TCRdb re-analysed the 5' RACE reads in MiXCR, keeping a single row per CDR3 protein. Here the sample spans about 350,000 distinct CDR3 sequences, roughly an eighth being singletons. At least ten counts were recorded for this clonotype. Its antigen is currently unknown. The chain uses TRBV29-1 and TRBJ2-7, with D perhaps TRBD2 (7 bases). This sequence originates from a man between 18 and 35 years old who had mild COVID-19 (a few samples of this study predate the infection). Cell type and time point are not known. Sequencing input: PBMCs or a T cell subset sorted from them (not recorded which). The CDR3 DNA follows: TGCAGCGTTGACGGGGAGGAAGGGGGGGACTACGAGCAGTACTTC. Protein product: CSVDGEEGGDYEQYF.